Listed here are 5 T cell receptor beta chains from one sample, sequenced in a study of CD8+CD57+ T cells in acquired aplastic anemia listed by TCRdb under 2018. TCRdb lists the instrument as Illumina HiSeq 2000. Genomic DNA was used as template for profiling of TCR beta VDJ combinations and CDR3 sequences. TCRdb's own reprocessing of the public reads used fastp at Q25 and MiXCR and kept productive beta chains. Rows are unified per CDR3 protein, each entry keeping the most common DNA and genes. Recorded for this sample are some 220,000 distinct CDR3 sequences; about 37% of them occurred a single time. The ten top clones hold 1% to 1.3% of the sample. What was sequenced was sorted CD4+, CD8+, or CD8+CD57+ T cells (not recorded which) from PBMCs. The source of these receptors is a human donor in good health, serving as a control.

This chain connects TRBV6-5 to TRBJ2-2; possible D gene TRBD2, 6 bases. Germline V gene sequence: CDR1 MNHEY, CDR2 SVGAGI. This CDR3 contains 15 residues. V shed 2 bases and J shed 4 bases, with 11 bases lying between them. CDR3 DNA sequence: TGTGCCAGCAGTTACGAGGGAGGAGGCACCGGGGAGCTGTTTTTT. Its translation is CASSYEGGGTGELFF.

The chain has TRBV6-5 and TRBJ2-5; TRBD2 is a possible D gene (5 bases). CDR3 length: 15 amino acids. Germline V gives CDR1 MNHEY, CDR2 SVGAGI. The germline V and J ends were trimmed by 0 bases and 6 bases, with 14 bases remaining between them. CDR3: CASSYSGGPGQTQYF. The CDR3 nucleotides are TGTGCCAGCAGTTACTCTGGCGGGCCCGGTCAGACCCAGTACTTC.

V gene TRBV20-1 combines with J gene TRBJ2-1; 10 positions agree with TRBD2. CDR1 and CDR2 from the germline V gene are DFQATT and SNEGSKA (reference sequence). The V and J ends lost 6 bases and 10 bases, in that order; junction bases with no gene match: 15. This CDR3 is built from 15 residues. CDR3 sequence (DNA): TGCAGTGCGAGAAAGGTCGCTAGCGGGAGTAGCGAGCAGTTCTTC. This gives the protein CSARKVASGSSEQFF.

This clonotype was observed many times. This chain uses TRBV19 with TRBJ1-1, with a possible D match to TRBD1 (5 bases). The V and J ends lost 5 bases and 5 bases respectively, with 12 bases between them. Germline values: CDR1 LNHDA, CDR2 SQIVND (reference sequence). The CDR3 is made up of 13 amino acids. The CDR3 is CASSGWGGTEAFF. CDR3 DNA sequence: TGTGCCAGTAGTGGTTGGGGGGGGACTGAAGCTTTCTTT.

This clonotype was picked up many times. The chain links TRBV29-1 to TRBJ2-5, with 7 bases fitting TRBD2. Germline V gene sequence: CDR1 SQVTM, CDR2 ANQGSEA. CDR3 length equals 14 residues. Trimming removed 0 bases from V and 4 bases from J; junction bases left unmatched: 5. DNA of the CDR3: TGCAGCGTTGAAGATATTGGGAGGGGAGAGACCCAGTACTTC. Translating gives CSVEDIGRGETQYF.